The clone carrying this T cell receptor beta chain was counted between two and nine times. Per the authors' pipeline: The authors estimated nucleated cell counts from reference gene primer amplification. The data were produced by immunoSEQ multiplex PCR, yet TCRdb's version contains in-frame clones alone and is incomplete. The V and J calls and the clone size are those of that table, but D and trimming were determined from the DNA. The sample gives a few hundred thousand clones, 85% of which show up once; 3.6% is in the top ten. The data belong to a study of blood T cell repertoires in COVID-19. Overall study: The study drew acute and convalescent COVID-19 samples from the United States, Italy and Spain.

The CDR3 extends over 14 amino acids. CDR1 and CDR2 (germline): SNHLY, FYNNEI. Between the trimmed V and J ends, which lost 4 bases and 3 bases, there was a span of 10 bases. The source of this sequence is a young woman with acute or convalescent COVID-19. Sequenced material: peripheral blood. This rearrangement joins TRBV2 to TRBJ1-5, with TRBD1 as a possible D gene (5 bases). The CDR3, as DNA: TGTGCCAGCAGTGCTGAAGGGGTCAATCAGCCCCAGCATTTT. This sequence encodes CASSAEGVNQPQHF.